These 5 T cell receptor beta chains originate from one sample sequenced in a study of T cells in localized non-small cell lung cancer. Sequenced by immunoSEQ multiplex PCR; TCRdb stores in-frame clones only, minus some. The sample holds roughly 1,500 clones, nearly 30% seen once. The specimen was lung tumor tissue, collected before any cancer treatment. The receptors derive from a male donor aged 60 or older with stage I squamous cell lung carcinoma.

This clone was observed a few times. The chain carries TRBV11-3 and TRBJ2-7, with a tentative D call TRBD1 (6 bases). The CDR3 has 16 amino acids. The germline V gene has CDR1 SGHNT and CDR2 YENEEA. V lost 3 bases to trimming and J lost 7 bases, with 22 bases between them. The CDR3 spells CASSLVGDAGAREQYF. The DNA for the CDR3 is TGTGCCAGCAGCTTGGTCGGTGATGCAGGGGCAAGAGAGCAGTACTTC.

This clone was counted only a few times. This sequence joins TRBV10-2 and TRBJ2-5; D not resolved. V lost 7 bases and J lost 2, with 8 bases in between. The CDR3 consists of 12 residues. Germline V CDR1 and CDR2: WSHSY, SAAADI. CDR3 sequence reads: CASNIGQETQYF. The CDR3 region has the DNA TGCGCCAGCAATATAGGACAAGAGACCCAGTACTTC.

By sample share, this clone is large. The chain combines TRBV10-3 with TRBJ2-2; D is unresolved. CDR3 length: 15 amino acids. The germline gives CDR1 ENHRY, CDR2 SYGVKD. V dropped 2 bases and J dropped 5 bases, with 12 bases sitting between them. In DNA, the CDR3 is TGTGCCATCAGTGAGGGGCCGATGGGGACCGGGGAGCTGTTTTTT. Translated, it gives CAISEGPMGTGELFF.

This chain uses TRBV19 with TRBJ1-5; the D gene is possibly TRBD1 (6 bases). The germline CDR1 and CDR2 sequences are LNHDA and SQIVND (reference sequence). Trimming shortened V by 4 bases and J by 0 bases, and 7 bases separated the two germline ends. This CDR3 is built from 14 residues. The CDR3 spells CASSRTASNQPQHF. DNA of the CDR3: TGTGCCAGTAGTAGGACAGCTAGCAATCAGCCCCAGCATTTT.

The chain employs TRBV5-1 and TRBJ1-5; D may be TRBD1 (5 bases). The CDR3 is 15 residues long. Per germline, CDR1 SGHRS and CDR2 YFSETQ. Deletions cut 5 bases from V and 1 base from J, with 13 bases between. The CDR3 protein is CASREGGGSNQPQHF. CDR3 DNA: TGCGCCAGCAGGGAGGGCGGGGGAAGCAATCAGCCCCAGCATTTT.